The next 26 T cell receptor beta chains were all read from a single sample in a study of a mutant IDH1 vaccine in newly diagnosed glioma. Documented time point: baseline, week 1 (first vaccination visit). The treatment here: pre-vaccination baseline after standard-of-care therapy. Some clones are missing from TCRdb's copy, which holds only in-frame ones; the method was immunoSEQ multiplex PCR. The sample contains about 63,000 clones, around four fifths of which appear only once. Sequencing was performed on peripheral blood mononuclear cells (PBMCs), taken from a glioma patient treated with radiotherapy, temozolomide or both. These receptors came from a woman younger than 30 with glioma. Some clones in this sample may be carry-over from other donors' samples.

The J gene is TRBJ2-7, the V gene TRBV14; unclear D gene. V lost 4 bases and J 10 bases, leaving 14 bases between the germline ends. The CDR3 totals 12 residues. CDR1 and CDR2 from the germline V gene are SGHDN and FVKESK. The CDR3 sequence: CASSPIQGLQYF. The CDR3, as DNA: TGTGCCAGCAGCCCTATCCAAGGTCTTCAGTACTTC.

The chain's CDR3 is CASSARGGYEQYF. CDR3 nucleotide sequence: TGTGCCAGCAGCGCCCGTGGGGGATACGAGCAGTACTTC. The chain combines TRBV9 with TRBJ2-7; D may match TRBD1 or TRBD2 (5 bases each). Germline CDR1 SGDLS, CDR2 YYNGEE. This CDR3 comprises 13 residues. The ends were cut back, 3 bases at V and 4 bases at J, with 11 bases in the middle.

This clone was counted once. The CDR3 here is CASSPDGSGRSYEQYF. The CDR3 DNA follows: TGCGCCAGCAGCCCCGACGGGAGCGGGAGATCCTACGAGCAGTACTTC. The rearrangement uses TRBV5-1 and TRBJ2-7; 8 nucleotides align to TRBD2. CDR1 SGHRS and CDR2 YFSETQ come from the germline V gene. The CDR3 totals 16 residues. Germline trimming cut 4 bases from V and 1 base from J; bases unmatched to any gene: 10. The whole variable domain, filled in from reference TRBV5-1 and TRBJ2-7, reads KAGVTQTPRYLIKTRGQQVTLSCSPISGHRSVSWYQQTPGQGLQFLFEYFSETQRNKGNFPGRFSGRQFSNSRSEMNVSTLELGDSALYLCASSPDGSGRSYEQYFGPGTRLTVT.

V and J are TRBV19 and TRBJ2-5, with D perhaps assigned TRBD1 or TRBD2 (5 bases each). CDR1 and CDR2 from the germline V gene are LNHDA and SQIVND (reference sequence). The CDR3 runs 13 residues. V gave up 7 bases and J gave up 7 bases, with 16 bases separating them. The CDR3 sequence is CASTLSVQGTQYF. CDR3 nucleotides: TGTGCCAGTACCCTTAGCGTCCAGGGGACCCAGTACTTC.

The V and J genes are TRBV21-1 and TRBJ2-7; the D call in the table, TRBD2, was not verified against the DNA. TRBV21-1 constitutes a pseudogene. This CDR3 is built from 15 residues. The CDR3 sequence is CASSKRDHCSYEQYF. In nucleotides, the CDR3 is TGTGCCAGCAGCAAGCGGGACCACTGCTCCTACGAGCAGTACTTC.

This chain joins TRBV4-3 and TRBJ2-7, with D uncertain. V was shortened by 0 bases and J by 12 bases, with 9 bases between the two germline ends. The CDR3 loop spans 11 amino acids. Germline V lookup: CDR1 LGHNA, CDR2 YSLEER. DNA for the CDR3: TGCGCCAGCAGCCAAGATAGACGTTTGTACTTC. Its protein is CASSQDRRLYF.

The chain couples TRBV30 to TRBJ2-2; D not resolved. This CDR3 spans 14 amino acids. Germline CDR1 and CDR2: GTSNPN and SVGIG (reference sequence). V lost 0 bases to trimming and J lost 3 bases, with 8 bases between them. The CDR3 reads CAWSVRQHTGELFF. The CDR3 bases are TGTGCCTGGAGTGTAAGGCAGCACACCGGGGAGCTGTTTTTT.

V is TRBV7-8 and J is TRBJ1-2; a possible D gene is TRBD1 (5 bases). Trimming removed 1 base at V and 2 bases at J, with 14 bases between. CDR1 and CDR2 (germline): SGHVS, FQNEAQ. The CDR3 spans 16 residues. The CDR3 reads CASSLDDRGLNYGYTF. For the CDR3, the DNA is TGTGCCAGCAGCTTAGACGACCGGGGACTAAACTATGGCTACACCTTC.

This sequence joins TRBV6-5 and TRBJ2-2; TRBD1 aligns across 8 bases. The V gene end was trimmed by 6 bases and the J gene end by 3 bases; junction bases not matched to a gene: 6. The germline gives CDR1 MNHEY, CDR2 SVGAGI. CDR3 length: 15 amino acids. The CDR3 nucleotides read TGTGCCAGCAGAATCAGGGGGCGATACACCGGGGAGCTGTTTTTT. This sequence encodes CASRIRGRYTGELFF.

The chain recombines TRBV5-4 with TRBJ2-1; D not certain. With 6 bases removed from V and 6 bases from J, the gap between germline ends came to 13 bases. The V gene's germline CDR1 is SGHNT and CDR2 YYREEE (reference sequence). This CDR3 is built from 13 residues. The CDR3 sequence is CASTSRKSNEQFF. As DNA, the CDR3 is TGTGCCAGCACCTCACGGAAGAGCAATGAGCAGTTCTTC. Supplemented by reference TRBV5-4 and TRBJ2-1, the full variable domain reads ETGVTQSPTHLIKTRGQQVTLRCSSQSGHNTVSWYQQALGQGPQFIFQYYREEENGRGNFPPRFSGLQFPNYSSELNVNALELDDSALYLCASTSRKSNEQFFGPGTRLTVL.

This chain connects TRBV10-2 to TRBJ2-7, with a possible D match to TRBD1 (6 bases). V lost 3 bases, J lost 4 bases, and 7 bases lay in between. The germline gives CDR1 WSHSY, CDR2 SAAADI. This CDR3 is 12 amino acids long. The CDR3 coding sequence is TGCGCCAGCAGTGACAGGGGTTACGAGCAGTACTTC. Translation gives CASSDRGYEQYF.

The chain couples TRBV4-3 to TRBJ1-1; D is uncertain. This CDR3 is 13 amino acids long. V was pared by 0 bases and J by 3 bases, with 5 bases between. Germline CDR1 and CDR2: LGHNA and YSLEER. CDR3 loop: CASSQDPDTEAFF. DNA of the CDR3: TGCGCCAGCAGCCAAGATCCGGACACTGAAGCTTTCTTT.

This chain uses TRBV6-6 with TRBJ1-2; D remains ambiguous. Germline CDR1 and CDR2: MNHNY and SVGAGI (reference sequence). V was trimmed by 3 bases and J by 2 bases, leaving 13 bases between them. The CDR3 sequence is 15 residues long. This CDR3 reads CASSYSQVSNYGYTF. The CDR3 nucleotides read TGTGCCAGCAGTTATTCCCAGGTTTCCAACTATGGCTACACCTTC.

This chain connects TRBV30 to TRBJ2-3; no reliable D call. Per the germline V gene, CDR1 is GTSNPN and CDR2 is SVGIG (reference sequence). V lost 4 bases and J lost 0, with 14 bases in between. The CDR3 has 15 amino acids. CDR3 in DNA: TGTGCCTGGATGAACGGCAAGGGTAGCACAGATACGCAGTATTTT. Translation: CAWMNGKGSTDTQYF.

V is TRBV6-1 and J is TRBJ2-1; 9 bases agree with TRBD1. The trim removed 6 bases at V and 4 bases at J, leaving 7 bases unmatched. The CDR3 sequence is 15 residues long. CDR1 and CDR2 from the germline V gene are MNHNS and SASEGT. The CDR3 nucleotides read TGTGCCAGCAGCCCACAGGGGGCTGGATACAATGAGCAGTTCTTC. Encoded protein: CASSPQGAGYNEQFF.

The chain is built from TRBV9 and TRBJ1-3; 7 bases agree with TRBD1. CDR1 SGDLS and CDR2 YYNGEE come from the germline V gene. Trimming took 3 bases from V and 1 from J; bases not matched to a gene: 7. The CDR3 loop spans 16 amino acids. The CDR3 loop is CASSARDRTSGNTIYF. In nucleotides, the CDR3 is TGTGCCAGCAGCGCCCGGGACAGAACTTCTGGAAACACCATATATTTT.

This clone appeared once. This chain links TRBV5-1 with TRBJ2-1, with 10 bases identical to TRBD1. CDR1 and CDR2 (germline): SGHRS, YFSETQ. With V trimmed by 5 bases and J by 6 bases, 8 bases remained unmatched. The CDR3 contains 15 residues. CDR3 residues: CASSSGTGVSNEQFF. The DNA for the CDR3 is TGCGCCAGCAGTTCCGGGACAGGGGTGTCCAATGAGCAGTTCTTC.

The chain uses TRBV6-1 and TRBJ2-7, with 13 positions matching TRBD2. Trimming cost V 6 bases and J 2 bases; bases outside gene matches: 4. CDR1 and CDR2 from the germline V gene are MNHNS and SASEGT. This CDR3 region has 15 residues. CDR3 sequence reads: CASRGTSGKTYEQYF. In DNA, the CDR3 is TGTGCCAGCAGGGGGACTAGCGGGAAGACCTACGAGCAGTACTTC.

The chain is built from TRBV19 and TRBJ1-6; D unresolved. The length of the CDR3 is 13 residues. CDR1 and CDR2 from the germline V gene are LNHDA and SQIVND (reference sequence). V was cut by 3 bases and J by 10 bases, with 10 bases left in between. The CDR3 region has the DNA TGTGCCAGTAGTATTGTTCAGCCGTCACCCCTCCACTTT. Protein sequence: CASSIVQPSPLHF.

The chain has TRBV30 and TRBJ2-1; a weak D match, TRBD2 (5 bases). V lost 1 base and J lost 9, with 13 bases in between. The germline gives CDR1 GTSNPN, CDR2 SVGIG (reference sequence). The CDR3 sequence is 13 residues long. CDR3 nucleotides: TGTGCCTGGAGTGACGAGAGGGCAGGTGAGCAGTTCTTC. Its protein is CAWSDERAGEQFF.

CDR3 DNA sequence: TGTGCCAGCAGTGAAATCTTGAACACCGGGGAGCTGTTTTTT. This encodes CASSEILNTGELFF. The rearrangement links TRBV6-1 to TRBJ2-2; no reliable D call. The germline gives CDR1 MNHNS, CDR2 SASEGT. Trimming removed 2 bases from V and 1 base from J, with 5 bases in between. This CDR3 is 14 amino acids long.

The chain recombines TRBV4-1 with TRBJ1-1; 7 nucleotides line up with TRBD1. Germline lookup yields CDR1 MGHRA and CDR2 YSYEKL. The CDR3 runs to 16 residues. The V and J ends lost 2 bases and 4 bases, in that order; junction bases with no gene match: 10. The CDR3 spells CASSQSGGGWGTEAFF. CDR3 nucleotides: TGCGCCAGCAGCCAATCAGGGGGGGGTTGGGGCACTGAAGCTTTCTTT.

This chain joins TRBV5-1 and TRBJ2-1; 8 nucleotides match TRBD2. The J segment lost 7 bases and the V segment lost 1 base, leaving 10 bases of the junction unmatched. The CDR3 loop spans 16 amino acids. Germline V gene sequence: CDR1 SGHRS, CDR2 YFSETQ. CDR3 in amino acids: CASSLSGGNVRNEQFF. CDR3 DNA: TGCGCCAGCAGCTTGTCGGGGGGGAACGTTCGGAATGAGCAGTTCTTC.

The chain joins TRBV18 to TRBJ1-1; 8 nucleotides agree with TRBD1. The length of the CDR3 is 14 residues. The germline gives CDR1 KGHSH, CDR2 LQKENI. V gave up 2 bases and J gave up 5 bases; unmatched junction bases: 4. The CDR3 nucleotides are TGTGCCAGCTCACCATTACAGGGGGAAACTGAAGCTTTCTTT. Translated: CASSPLQGETEAFF.

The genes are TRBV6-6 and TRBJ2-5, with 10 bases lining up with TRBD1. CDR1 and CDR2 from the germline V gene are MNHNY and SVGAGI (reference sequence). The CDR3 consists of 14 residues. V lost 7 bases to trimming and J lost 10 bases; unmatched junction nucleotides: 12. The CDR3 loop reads CASTKDRGDRDQYF. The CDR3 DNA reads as TGTGCCAGCACTAAGGACAGGGGGGATCGTGACCAGTACTTC.

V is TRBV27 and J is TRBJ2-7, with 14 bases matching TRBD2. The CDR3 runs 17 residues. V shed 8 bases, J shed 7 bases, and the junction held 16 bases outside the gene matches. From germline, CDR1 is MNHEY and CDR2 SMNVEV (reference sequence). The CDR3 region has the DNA TGTGCCAGCGGCAGGGGACTAGCGGGAGTCCGGACGGCTGAGCAGTACTTC. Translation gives CASGRGLAGVRTAEQYF.